Shown below are 30 T cell receptor beta chains from a single sample sequenced in a study of T cell responses to AZD1222 COVID-19 vaccine. Only in-frame clones appear in the TCRdb table, and some are missing; sequencing was by immunoSEQ multiplex PCR. The sample includes 150,000 or so clones, around 92% of them seen just once. The material sequenced was peripheral blood, taken on day 0 of AZD1222 vaccination. These TCRs come from an adult in good health.

The chain uses TRBV19 and TRBJ2-7; D remains ambiguous. This CDR3 has 13 amino acids. Trimming left V 0 bases short and J 6 bases short, with 9 bases between. Germline V CDR1 and CDR2: LNHDA, SQIVND (reference sequence). CDR3 loop: CASSIDPSREQYF. CDR3 sequence (DNA): TGTGCCAGTAGTATAGATCCTTCCCGCGAGCAGTACTTC.

Only one count was recorded for this clone. This chain connects TRBV7-2 to TRBJ2-5; 7 bases are shared with TRBD2. There are 17 residues in the CDR3. Per the germline V gene, CDR1 is SGHTA and CDR2 is FQGNSA. V shed 3 bases and J 2 bases; nucleotides not matched to a gene: 12. CDR3 loop: CASSFRGVGAGQETQYF. CDR3 sequence (DNA): TGTGCCAGCAGCTTCCGGGGGGTGGGTGCGGGGCAAGAGACCCAGTACTTC.

The chain is built from TRBV6-5 and TRBJ1-6, with TRBD1 as a possible D gene (6 bases). Germline V lookup: CDR1 MNHEY, CDR2 SVGAGI. V was shortened by 2 bases and J by 10 bases, with 18 bases between the two germline ends. The CDR3 has 16 residues. The CDR3 protein is CASSYHNTGRRSPLHF. The CDR3, as DNA: TGTGCCAGCAGTTACCATAATACAGGGCGGAGGTCACCCCTCCACTTT.

Only one count was recorded for this clone. The chain recombines TRBV11-2 with TRBJ1-1; 9 nucleotides match TRBD1. The germline CDR1 and CDR2 sequences are SGHAT and FQNNGV. The CDR3 loop spans 13 amino acids. After removal of 3 bases from V and 10 bases from J, the junction contained 6 bases not matched to a gene. CDR3 protein: CASSLWTGEGAFF. The CDR3 DNA is TGTGCCAGCAGCTTGTGGACAGGGGAGGGAGCTTTCTTT.

This clone was recorded once. The chain is built from TRBV6-5 and TRBJ2-1; TRBD2 might be the D (6 bases). Germline V lookup: CDR1 MNHEY, CDR2 SVGAGI. The CDR3 covers 15 residues. Trimming removed 2 bases from V and 4 bases from J, with 12 bases in between. The chain's CDR3 is CASSYQIAAYNEQFF. The CDR3 DNA reads TGTGCCAGCAGTTACCAAATAGCGGCATACAATGAGCAGTTCTTC.

This chain links TRBV27 with TRBJ1-4; perhaps TRBD1 as D (5 bases). CDR3 length equals 16 residues. V was cut by 8 bases and J by 7 bases, with 23 bases left in between. Germline-derived CDR1 and CDR2 are MNHEY and SMNVEV (reference sequence). CDR3 residues: CASGQRGAGGGEKLFF. In DNA, the CDR3 is TGTGCCAGCGGACAACGGGGTGCAGGCGGGGGTGAAAAACTGTTTTTT.

The V gene is TRBV3-1 (or the pseudogene TRBV3-2), the J gene TRBJ1-1; TRBD1 matches at 7 bases. V was pared by 11 bases and J by 0 bases, with 6 bases of the junction left unmatched. This CDR3 is built from 13 residues. Germline V lookup: CDR1 LGHDT, CDR2 YNNKEL (reference sequence). This chain's CDR3 is CAVRTGLNTEAFF. The CDR3 region has the DNA TGTGCCGTACGGACAGGATTGAACACTGAAGCTTTCTTT.

This rearrangement joins TRBV20-1 to TRBJ2-7; D is unresolved. Germline V lookup: CDR1 DFQATT, CDR2 SNEGSKA (reference sequence). The CDR3 is 11 residues long. V was cut by 5 bases and J by 0 bases, with 5 bases left in between. CDR3 DNA sequence: TGCAGTGCTTGGAACTCCTACGAGCAGTACTTC. This translates into CSAWNSYEQYF.

CDR3 residues: CASSSGLVNKNIQYF. The CDR3 nucleotides read TGTGCCAGCAGCTCGGGACTAGTAAACAAAAACATTCAGTACTTC. This chain joins TRBV3-1 (or the pseudogene TRBV3-2) and TRBJ2-4; 8 bases match TRBD2. CDR1 is LGHDT, CDR2 YNNKEL, per germline (reference sequence). The ends lost 5 bases at V and 3 bases at J; junction bases unmatched: 6. The CDR3 covers 15 residues.

The chain has TRBV7-6 and TRBJ1-2; the match to TRBD1 covers 9 bases. The CDR3 is 15 residues long. Trimming cost V 5 bases and J 7 bases; bases outside gene matches: 11. CDR1 and CDR2 from the germline V gene are SGHVS and FNYEAQ. DNA of the CDR3: TGTGCCAGCAGCGCAGGGACAGGGAATTCAGGTGGCTACACCTTC. Translating it yields CASSAGTGNSGGYTF.

This clone is a singleton in its sample. The rearrangement joins TRBV12-5 to TRBJ2-1; D call uncertain. This CDR3 has 12 residues. Germline V gene lookup returns CDR1 LGHNT and CDR2 FRNRAP. V shed 5 bases and J shed 8 bases, with 10 bases lying between them. The CDR3 region has the DNA TGTGCTAGTGGTACCTGGAATTATGAGCAGTTCTTC. This translates into CASGTWNYEQFF. Using reference TRBV12-5 and TRBJ2-1 for the parts outside the CDR3, the full variable domain is DARVTQTPRHKVTEMGQEVTMRCQPILGHNTVFWYRQTMMQGLELLAYFRNRAPLDDSGMPKDRFSAEMPDATLATLKIQPSEPRDSAVYFCASGTWNYEQFFGPGTRLTVL.

This clone was observed a single time. The rearrangement uses TRBV20-1 and TRBJ2-7, with 9 bases fitting TRBD2. The trim removed 3 bases at V and 2 bases at J, leaving 8 bases unmatched. Germline CDR1 reads DFQATT; CDR2 reads SNEGSKA (reference sequence). This CDR3 contains 15 residues. The CDR3: CSASLPGTSTYEQYF. The CDR3 DNA follows: TGCAGTGCTAGTCTTCCCGGGACTAGCACCTACGAGCAGTACTTC.

V is TRBV6-6 and J is TRBJ2-6, with D maybe TRBD2 (6 bases). Trimming cost V 5 bases and J 1 base, with 18 bases left between them. CDR1 and CDR2 from the germline V gene are MNHNY and SVGAGI (reference sequence). This CDR3 is built from 18 residues. Here the CDR3 DNA reads TGTGCCAGCAGTCCAAGGGACTCGGTAACATCTGGGGCCAACGTCCTGACTTTC. This gives the protein CASSPRDSVTSGANVLTF.

The chain couples TRBV19 to TRBJ1-1; D unresolved. The CDR3 contains 13 residues. Germline V gene data show CDR1 as LNHDA and CDR2 as SQIVND (reference sequence). V lost 6 bases and J lost 0, with 8 bases in between. This chain's CDR3 is CASRRELNTEAFF. The DNA for the CDR3 is TGTGCCAGTAGGAGGGAACTGAACACTGAAGCTTTCTTT.

The sample holds one count of this clone. J is TRBJ2-1 and V is TRBV11-3; TRBD2 aligns across 9 bases. The CDR3 is made up of 16 amino acids. Trimming removed 5 bases from V and 8 bases from J; junction bases left unmatched: 13. The germline V gene encodes CDR1 SGHNT and CDR2 YENEEA. CDR3 protein: CASSPGTSSLWDEQFF. In nucleotides, the CDR3 is TGTGCCAGCAGCCCTGGGACTAGCTCCCTTTGGGATGAGCAGTTCTTC.

The sample holds a few counts of this clone. The rearrangement uses TRBV1 and TRBJ2-1; TRBD2 reflects the table's D call only, with no check against the DNA. TRBV1 is a listed pseudogene. CDR3 size: 12 residues. This CDR3 reads CTSSKRLDEQFF. CDR3 nucleotides: TGCACCAGCAGCAAAAGACTCGATGAGCAGTTCTTC.

J is TRBJ2-7 and V is TRBV6-5; 10 bases map to TRBD1. J lost 2 bases, V lost 2 bases, and 3 bases had no gene match. CDR3 length: 15 residues. The germline V gene has CDR1 MNHEY and CDR2 SVGAGI. The CDR3 protein is CASSYRGQGAYEQYF. CDR3 nucleotide sequence: TGTGCCAGCAGTTACCGCGGACAGGGGGCCTACGAGCAGTACTTC.

The gene calls are TRBV5-1 and TRBJ2-3; no definite D call. The CDR3 has 12 amino acids. Trimming stripped 4 bases from V and 4 bases from J, with 7 bases between. The germline V gene has CDR1 SGHRS and CDR2 YFSETQ. CDR3: CASSVASDTQYF. CDR3 bases: TGCGCCAGCAGCGTGGCATCAGATACGCAGTATTTT.

The chain joins TRBV19 to TRBJ2-2; D remains ambiguous. The CDR3 totals 15 residues. The V end was cut by 1 base, the J end by 0 bases, with 6 bases between. CDR1 is LNHDA, CDR2 SQIVND, per germline (reference sequence). The DNA of the CDR3 is TGTGCCAGTAGTATAGTGACGGCGAACACCGGGGAGCTGTTTTTT. Protein sequence: CASSIVTANTGELFF.

V usage is TRBV28 and J usage is TRBJ1-1; 7 nucleotides line up with TRBD1. The CDR3 loop spans 13 amino acids. V dropped 3 bases and J dropped 7; count of bases not matched to a gene: 5. Germline CDR1 MDHEN, CDR2 SYDVKM. DNA of the CDR3: TGTGCCAGCAGTTTTCCCGGACAGGATGAAGCTTTCTTT. This sequence encodes CASSFPGQDEAFF.

The V and J genes are TRBV7-2 and TRBJ1-1; the match to TRBD1 covers 7 bases. CDR3 length: 14 amino acids. In germline, CDR1 is SGHTA, CDR2 FQGNSA. V shed 4 bases, J shed 4 bases, and the junction held 6 bases outside the gene matches. This CDR3 reads CASSSQGVGTEAFF. The DNA for the CDR3 is TGTGCCAGCAGCTCGCAGGGGGTGGGCACTGAAGCTTTCTTT.

On this clone: This CDR3 is also generated by other DNA sequences in the sample. J is TRBJ1-1 and V is TRBV7-9; 8 bases match TRBD1. The V gene end was trimmed by 5 bases and the J gene end by 4 bases; junction bases not matched to a gene: 6. The CDR3 sequence is 14 residues long. The V gene's germline CDR1 is SEHNR and CDR2 FQNEAQ (reference sequence). The CDR3 DNA sequence: TGTGCCAGCAGCCCCCTACAGGGGGGCACTGAAGCTTTCTTT. Translation gives CASSPLQGGTEAFF.

This chain links TRBV6-5 with TRBJ1-2, with D perhaps matching TRBD1 (5 bases). Trimming took off 4 bases at V and 3 bases at J, with 6 bases between the two ends. The CDR3 sequence is 12 residues long. CDR1 MNHEY and CDR2 SVGAGI come from the germline V gene. CDR3 nucleotides: TGTGCCAGCAGTTTAGGGGACTATGGCTACACCTTC. It encodes CASSLGDYGYTF.

This clone was seen just once. The chain links TRBV15 to TRBJ1-5; 8 bases match TRBD1. Trimming cost V 5 bases and J 7 bases; bases outside gene matches: 7. From germline, CDR1 is LNHNV and CDR2 YYDKDF (reference sequence). The CDR3 covers 14 residues. The chain's CDR3 is CATSLTGTGQPQHF. The CDR3 region has the DNA TGTGCCACCAGCCTGACAGGGACAGGACAGCCCCAGCATTTT.

With regard to this clone: Distinct nucleotide sequences in the sample also encode this CDR3. The chain links TRBV7-9 to TRBJ1-5; D is perhaps TRBD1 (5 bases). Trimming took off 1 base at V and 7 bases at J, with 11 bases between the two ends. CDR1 and CDR2 (germline): SEHNR, FQNEAQ (reference sequence). CDR3 length equals 14 residues. The CDR3 loop is CASSLGQGGQPQHF. Written as DNA, the CDR3 is TGTGCCAGCAGCTTAGGGCAGGGTGGGCAGCCCCAGCATTTT.

The V gene is TRBV11-2, the J gene TRBJ1-2; D ambiguous. V was clipped by 5 bases and J by 8 bases, with 18 bases between them. Per the germline V gene, CDR1 is SGHAT and CDR2 is FQNNGV. The CDR3 is made up of 14 amino acids. CDR3 coding DNA: TGTGCCAGCAGCACTCCGGAGGGCAGCTTGGGCTACACCTTC. Residues: CASSTPEGSLGYTF. Full variable domain (remainder filled in from reference TRBV11-2 and TRBJ1-2): EAGVAQSPRYKIIEKRQSVAFWCNPISGHATLYWYQQILGQGPKLLIQFQNNGVVDDSQLPKDRFSAERLKGVDSTLKIQPAKLEDSAVYLCASSTPEGSLGYTFGSGTRLTVV.

The gene calls are TRBV19 and TRBJ1-4, with no clear D. With 5 bases removed from V and 10 bases from J, the gap between germline ends came to 11 bases. The CDR3 is 12 residues long. Germline CDR1 is LNHDA and CDR2 is SQIVND (reference sequence). The CDR3 DNA reads as TGTGCCAGTAGTGCGGACCCTTCAAAACTGTTTTTT. Protein product: CASSADPSKLFF.

This clone was seen just once. The V call is TRBV7-9, the J call TRBJ2-5, with D maybe TRBD2 (5 bases). V lost 1 base and J 5 bases, leaving 8 bases between the germline ends. In germline, CDR1 is SEHNR, CDR2 FQNEAQ (reference sequence). The CDR3 length is 13 residues. The CDR3: CASSLGGSETQYF. In DNA form, the CDR3 reads TGTGCCAGCAGCTTAGGAGGGAGCGAGACCCAGTACTTC.

This chain connects TRBV11-3 to TRBJ2-1, with 14 nucleotides matching TRBD2. V was pared by 4 bases and J by 1 base, with 6 bases of the junction left unmatched. Germline assignment: CDR1 SGHNT and CDR2 YENEEA. CDR3 length equals 18 residues. The CDR3 DNA follows: TGTGCCAGCAGCTCCGGGACTAGCGGGAGTGGATCCTACAATGAGCAGTTCTTC. It is translated as CASSSGTSGSGSYNEQFF.

The chain combines TRBV11-2 with TRBJ1-1, with D hard to call. This CDR3 is built from 14 residues. V lost 5 bases and J 0 bases, leaving 10 bases between the germline ends. From germline, CDR1 is SGHAT and CDR2 FQNNGV. Written as DNA, the CDR3 is TGTGCCAGCAGCAAAGGGATCCTGAACACTGAAGCTTTCTTT. Translation: CASSKGILNTEAFF. The variable domain in full, with the rest retrieved from reference TRBV11-2 and TRBJ1-1, is EAGVAQSPRYKIIEKRQSVAFWCNPISGHATLYWYQQILGQGPKLLIQFQNNGVVDDSQLPKDRFSAERLKGVDSTLKIQPAKLEDSAVYLCASSKGILNTEAFFGQGTRLTVV.